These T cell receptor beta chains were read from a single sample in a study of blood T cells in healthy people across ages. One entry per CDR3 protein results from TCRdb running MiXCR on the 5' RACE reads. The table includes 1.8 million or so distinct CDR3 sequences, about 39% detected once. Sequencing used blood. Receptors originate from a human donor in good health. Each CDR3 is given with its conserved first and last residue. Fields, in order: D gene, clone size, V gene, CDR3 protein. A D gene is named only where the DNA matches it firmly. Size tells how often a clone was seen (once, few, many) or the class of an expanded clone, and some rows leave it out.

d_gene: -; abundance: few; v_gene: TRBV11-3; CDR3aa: CATTTGPEGAGANVLTF
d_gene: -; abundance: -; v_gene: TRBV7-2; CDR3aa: CASSLGGGAGSYGYTF
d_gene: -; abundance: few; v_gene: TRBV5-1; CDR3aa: CASSLAEGAENEQFF
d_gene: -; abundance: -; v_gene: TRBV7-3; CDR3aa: CASRTEAEELFF
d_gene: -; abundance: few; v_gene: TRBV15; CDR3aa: CATSRDRASGNAIYF
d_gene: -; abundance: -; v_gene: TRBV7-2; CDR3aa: CASSFVNLRDTQYF
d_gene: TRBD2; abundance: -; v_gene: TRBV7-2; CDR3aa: CASSPLAGDPREQYF
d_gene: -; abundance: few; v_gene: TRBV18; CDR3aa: CASSPGGARNQPQHF
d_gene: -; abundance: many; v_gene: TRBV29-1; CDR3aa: CSVAGRQSYEQYF
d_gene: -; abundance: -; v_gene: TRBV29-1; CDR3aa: CSVEDRGRANYGYTF
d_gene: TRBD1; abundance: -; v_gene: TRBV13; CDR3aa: CASSPGAGGLYF
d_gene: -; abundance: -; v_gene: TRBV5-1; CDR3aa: CASSGKGTINEQFF
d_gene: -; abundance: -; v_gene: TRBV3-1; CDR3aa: CASSQDTVYTEAFF
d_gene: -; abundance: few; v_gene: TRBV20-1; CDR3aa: CSTIGNGYTF
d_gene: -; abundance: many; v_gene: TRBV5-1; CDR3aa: CASSSLGETEAFF
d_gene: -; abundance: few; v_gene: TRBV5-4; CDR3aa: CASSLDINEQFF
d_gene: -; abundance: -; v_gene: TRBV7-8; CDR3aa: CASSGKSSYNEQFF
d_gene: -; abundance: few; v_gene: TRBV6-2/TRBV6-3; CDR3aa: CASSYGLDNTGELFF
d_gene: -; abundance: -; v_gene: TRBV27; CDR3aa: CASSWRPNYGYTF
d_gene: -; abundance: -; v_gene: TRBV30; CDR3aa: CAWSVGRAGYTF
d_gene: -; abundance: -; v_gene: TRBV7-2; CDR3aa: CASSSGGIQYF
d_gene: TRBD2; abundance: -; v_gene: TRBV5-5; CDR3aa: CASSSLAGAWYNEQFF
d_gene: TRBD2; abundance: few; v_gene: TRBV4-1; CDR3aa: CASSTWEGKRSYEQYF
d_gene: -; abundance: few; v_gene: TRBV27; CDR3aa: CASSFPYPNEQFF
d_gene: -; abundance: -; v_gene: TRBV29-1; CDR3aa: CSVLGVRDERFF
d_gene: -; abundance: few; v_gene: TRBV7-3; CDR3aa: CASSLTLQALDGYTF
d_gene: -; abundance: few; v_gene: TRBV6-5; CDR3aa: CASSYSNWGDTQYF
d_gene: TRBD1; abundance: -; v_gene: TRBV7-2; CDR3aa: CASSLEKQGAPAKNIQYF
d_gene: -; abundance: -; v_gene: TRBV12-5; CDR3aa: CVSALATTYNEQFF
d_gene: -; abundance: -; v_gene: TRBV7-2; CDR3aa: CASSLFGQGNSYEQFF
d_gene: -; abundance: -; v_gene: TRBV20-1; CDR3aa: CSAKRGSPQNIQYF
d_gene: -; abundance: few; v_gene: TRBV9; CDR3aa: CASSLGDEIVRGYTF
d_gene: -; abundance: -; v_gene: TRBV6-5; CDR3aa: CASSYSPVWATRPDTQYF
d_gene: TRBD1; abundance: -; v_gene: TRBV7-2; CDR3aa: CASSRGTALIQPQHF
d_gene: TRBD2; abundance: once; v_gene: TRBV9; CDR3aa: CASSVGLAGAERFF
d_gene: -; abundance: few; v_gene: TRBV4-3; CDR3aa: CASSLVYSSYNEQFF
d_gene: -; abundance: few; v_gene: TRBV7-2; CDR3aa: CASSPRGGIRETQYF
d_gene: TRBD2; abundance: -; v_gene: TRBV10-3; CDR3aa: CATSDRSSGGTEYNEQFF
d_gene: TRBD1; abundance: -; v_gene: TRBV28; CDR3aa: CASSWASGGAGYTF
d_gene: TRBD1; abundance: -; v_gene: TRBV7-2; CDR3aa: CASSLATGQGEKLFF
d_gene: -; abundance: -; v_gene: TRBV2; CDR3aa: CASSVRGLAYNEQFF
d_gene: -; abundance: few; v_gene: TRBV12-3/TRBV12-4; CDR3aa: CASSLLVGRISGANVLTF
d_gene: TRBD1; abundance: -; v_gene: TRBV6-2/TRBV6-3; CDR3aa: CASSYRQGSYTDTQYF
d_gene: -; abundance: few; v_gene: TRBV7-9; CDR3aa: CASSLGGSDQPQHF
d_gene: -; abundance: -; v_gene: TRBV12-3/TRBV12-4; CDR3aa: CASNQRASSYNEQFF
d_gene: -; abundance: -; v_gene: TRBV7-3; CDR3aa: CASRLNLKTEAFF
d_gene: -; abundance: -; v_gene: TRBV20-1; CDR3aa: CSALRRGEAFF
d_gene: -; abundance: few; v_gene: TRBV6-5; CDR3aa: CASSYRRDYEQYF
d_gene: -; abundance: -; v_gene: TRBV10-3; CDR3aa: CAIRTDRNNSPLHF
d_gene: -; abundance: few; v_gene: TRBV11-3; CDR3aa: CASSLGGREADEQYF
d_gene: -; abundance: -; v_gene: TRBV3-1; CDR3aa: CASSQSQLHYEQYF
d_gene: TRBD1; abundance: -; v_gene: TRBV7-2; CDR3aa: CASSQRQGALYTQYF
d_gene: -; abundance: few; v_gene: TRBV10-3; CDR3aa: CAISAKFDRPSYEQYF
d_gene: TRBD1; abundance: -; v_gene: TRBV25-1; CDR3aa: CASSVGQAYGYTF